This TCR beta chain was documented in a study of immunodeficiency (dated by TCRdb to about 2019). In terms of the full investigation: Repertoire analysis was performed to search for VDJ recombination defects and oligoclonality.

Genomic DNA was extracted with the QIAamp DNA Blood Mini Kit and sent for immunoSEQ repertoire analysis. Using a standard quantity of genomic DNA template, multiplex PCR was run to amplify the CDR3 regions. PCR products were sequenced on an Illumina platform. For the original study's pipeline: Alignment of sequences to a reference was performed, and V, D and J gene definitions were taken from IMGT. A nearest-neighbor clustering algorithm merged closely related sequences to remove PCR and sequencing errors. V, D and J usage was analyzed in productive unique and total sequences using ImmunoSEQ Analyzer tools and R version 3.6.1. TCRdb limited this immuneACCESS table to in-frame rearrangements with V and J called. A share of clones is missing; checked studies link under half to unresolved V genes, and the rest is unexplained. That table is the source of V, J and clone size, and D and trimming were worked out from the DNA. The sample includes roughly 1,400 clones, with about 96% observed a single time. About 1.2% of the sample goes to the ten largest clones.

Overall study results and their limits: In the entropy comparisons of patients versus healthy controls, patients were shown as n=3 (open circles), and an effect on thymic development was only suggested as possible. CD4+ T cell V-J pairing and productive entropy appeared similar between patients and controls. Based on top-100 and total clonotype frequencies, severe oligoclonality was found in patient CD8+ T cells but not in patient CD4+ T cells.

On this clone: There is no known antigen for this receptor. A junction end diverges from the germline sequence, so it may reflect a read error.

According to the germline V gene (reference sequence), CDR1 reads LNHDA and CDR2 reads SQIVND. CDR3 length: 14 amino acids, cysteine to phenylalanine. The read is trimmed to its CDR3 DNA, 42 bases read in frame from base 1. Before TCR sequencing, CD3+CD4+ T cells were sorted from fresh PBMCs. Here the chain combines TRBV19 and TRBJ2-1, and TRBD2 may be the D gene, going by 7 matching bases. The sample taken for sequencing was CD4+ T cells from blood. The receptor was isolated from a girl aged 2 to 10. The bases read TGTGCCAGCAGTATGGTGGGGGCGGGAGATGAGCAGTTCTTC. This translates into CASSMVGAGDEQFF.